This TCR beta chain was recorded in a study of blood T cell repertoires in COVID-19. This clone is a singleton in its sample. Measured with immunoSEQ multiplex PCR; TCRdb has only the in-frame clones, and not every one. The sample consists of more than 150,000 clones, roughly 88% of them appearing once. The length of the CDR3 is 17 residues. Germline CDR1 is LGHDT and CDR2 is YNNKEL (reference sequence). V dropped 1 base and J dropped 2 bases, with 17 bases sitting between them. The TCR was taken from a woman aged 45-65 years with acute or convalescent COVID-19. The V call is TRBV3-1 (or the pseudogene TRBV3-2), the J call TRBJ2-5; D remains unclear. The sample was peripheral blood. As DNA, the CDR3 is TGTGCCAGCAGCCAAGGCGAGGTAGCAGAACCACAAGAGACCCAGTACTTC. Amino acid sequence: CASSQGEVAEPQETQYF.